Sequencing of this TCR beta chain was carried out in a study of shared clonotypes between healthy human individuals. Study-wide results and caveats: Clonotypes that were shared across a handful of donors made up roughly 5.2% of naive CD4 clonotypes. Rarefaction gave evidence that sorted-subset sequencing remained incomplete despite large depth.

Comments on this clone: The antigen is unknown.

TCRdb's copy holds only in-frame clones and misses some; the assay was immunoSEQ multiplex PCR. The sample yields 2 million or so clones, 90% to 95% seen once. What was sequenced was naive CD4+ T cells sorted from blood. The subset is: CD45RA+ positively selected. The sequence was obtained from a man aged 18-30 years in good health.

CDR3: CASSLDRTGGTQYF. In nucleotides, the CDR3 is TGCGCCAGCAGCTTGGATCGGACAGGGGGGACCCAGTACTTC. The chain has TRBV5-1 and TRBJ2-5; 10 positions agree with TRBD1. The V and J ends lost 0 bases and 7 bases, in that order; junction bases with no gene match: 3. Germline CDR1 is SGHRS and CDR2 is YFSETQ. This CDR3 contains 14 residues.